These 17 T cell receptor beta chains were all obtained from the same sample, sequenced in a study of long-term antiretroviral therapy in people with HIV. Investigators performed immunoSEQ version v3.0 at survey level. Produced via immunoSEQ multiplex PCR; TCRdb's table is partial and in-frame only. Of tens of thousands of clones listed, over 90% are singletons. This specimen was unsorted PBMCs, taken 6.2 years after starting antiretroviral therapy. The receptors come from a man between 40 and 49 years old with HIV.

This clone was counted a single time. The chain recombines TRBV11-1 with TRBJ2-2; D remains ambiguous. In germline, CDR1 is SGHAT, CDR2 FQDESV (reference sequence). V lost 1 base and J 2 bases, leaving 8 bases between the germline ends. This CDR3 comprises 15 residues. The CDR3 loop reads CASSLVSTNTGELFF. DNA of the CDR3: TGTGCCAGCAGCTTAGTTAGTACTAACACCGGGGAGCTGTTTTTT.

The chain combines TRBV14 with TRBJ1-1; D gene unclear. Per germline, CDR1 SGHDN and CDR2 FVKESK. The CDR3 is 17 residues long. Trimming took 4 bases from V and 1 from J, leaving 19 bases between them. Here the CDR3 reads CASSLQRPRGENTEAFF. The CDR3, as DNA: TGTGCCAGCAGCCTACAAAGGCCCCGGGGTGAGAACACTGAAGCTTTCTTT.

The rearrangement uses TRBV7-9 and TRBJ2-7; TRBD1 matches 7 bases. The germline gives CDR1 SEHNR, CDR2 FQNEAQ (reference sequence). J was trimmed by 2 bases and V by 5 bases; bases with no gene match: 6. The CDR3 length is 14 residues. The CDR3 region is CASSEGQPTYEQYF. The CDR3 bases are TGTGCCAGCAGCGAGGGACAGCCTACCTACGAGCAGTACTTC.

This clone was seen a few times. V usage is TRBV28 and J usage is TRBJ1-1; the match to TRBD1 covers 7 bases. This CDR3 is 12 amino acids long. Germline-derived CDR1 and CDR2 are MDHEN and SYDVKM. Trimming took 7 bases from V and 8 from J; bases not matched to a gene: 7. The CDR3 spells CASNRMDREAFF. The DNA for the CDR3 is TGTGCCAGCAATCGCATGGACAGGGAAGCTTTCTTT.

The chain uses TRBV28 and TRBJ1-2, with a weak D call TRBD1 (5 bases). Germline lookup yields CDR1 MDHEN and CDR2 SYDVKM. V was trimmed by 5 bases and J by 5 bases, leaving 6 bases between them. The CDR3 spans 11 residues. CDR3 sequence reads: CASSRGYGYTF. In DNA, the CDR3 is TGTGCCAGCAGTCGGGGGTATGGCTACACCTTC.

V usage is TRBV19 and J usage is TRBJ2-7, with 8 bases aligning to TRBD1. The germline V gene has CDR1 LNHDA and CDR2 SQIVND (reference sequence). The CDR3 has 17 residues. V lost 4 bases to trimming and J lost 6 bases; unmatched junction nucleotides: 17. CDR3 nucleotides: TGTGCCAGTAGTAGGGCCGCAAACAGGGGGTCAGGGGCCGAGCAGTACTTC. Protein product: CASSRAANRGSGAEQYF.

The chain has TRBV7-9 and TRBJ1-1, with no clear D. In germline, CDR1 is SEHNR, CDR2 FQNEAQ (reference sequence). V shed 4 bases and J shed 7 bases, with 10 bases lying between them. The CDR3 is made up of 12 amino acids. The CDR3 region has the DNA TGTGCCAGCAGCTACACGCAGTTTGAAGCTTTCTTT. Amino acids: CASSYTQFEAFF. The entire variable domain, with the rest obtained from reference TRBV7-9 and TRBJ1-1, is as follows: DTGVSQNPRHKITKRGQNVTFRCDPISEHNRLYWYRQTLGQGPEFLTYFQNEAQLEKSRLLSDRFSAERPKGSFSTLEIQRTEQGDSAMYLCASSYTQFEAFFGQGTRLTVV.

The chain recombines TRBV7-8 with TRBJ2-6; D unclear. The CDR3 sequence is 15 residues long. Trimming took 1 base from V and 0 from J, leaving 4 bases between them. Per germline, CDR1 SGHVS and CDR2 FQNEAQ. CDR3 sequence: CASSLDRSGANVLTF. The CDR3 DNA reads as TGTGCCAGCAGCTTAGACCGCTCTGGGGCCAACGTCCTGACTTTC.

The gene calls are TRBV2 and TRBJ2-7; D is possibly TRBD1 (6 bases). This CDR3 region has 13 residues. CDR1 is SNHLY, CDR2 FYNNEI, per germline. With 2 bases removed from V and 4 bases from J, the gap between germline ends came to 9 bases. CDR3: CASSEYRDYEQYF. The CDR3, as DNA: TGTGCCAGCAGTGAATACAGGGATTACGAGCAGTACTTC.

This chain links TRBV14 with TRBJ2-5; D ambiguous. Between the trimmed V and J ends, which lost 8 bases and 4 bases, there was a span of 8 bases. The CDR3 is 11 residues long. Per germline, CDR1 SGHDN and CDR2 FVKESK. The CDR3 coding sequence is TGTGCCAGCCTAGTTGGAGAGACCCAGTACTTC. This codes for CASLVGETQYF.

This clone was seen just once. V is TRBV2 and J is TRBJ1-1; tentatively, D is TRBD1 (5 bases). V was clipped by 2 bases and J by 1 base, with 14 bases between them. There are 16 residues in the CDR3. Germline CDR1 SNHLY, CDR2 FYNNEI. The CDR3 coding sequence is TGTGCCAGCAGTGAATTCGTTGGGGCGGGGAACACTGAAGCTTTCTTT. Protein product: CASSEFVGAGNTEAFF. Full variable domain (outside the CDR3, taken from reference TRBV2 and TRBJ1-1): EPEVTQTPSHQVTQMGQEVILRCVPISNHLYFYWYRQILGQKVEFLVSFYNNEISEKSEIFDDQFSVERPDGSNFTLKIRSTKLEDSAMYFCASSEFVGAGNTEAFFGQGTRLTVV.

The chain employs TRBV10-3 and TRBJ1-2; maybe TRBD1 (5 bases). Germline assignment: CDR1 ENHRY and CDR2 SYGVKD. The CDR3 is 15 amino acids. The ends were cut back, 4 bases at V and 2 bases at J, with 14 bases in the middle. The CDR3 loop reads CAISGGRGQNYGYTF. CDR3 in DNA: TGTGCCATCAGTGGGGGAAGAGGACAAAACTATGGCTACACCTTC.

This CDR3 is CASSQGVATEAFF. CDR3 bases: TGTGCCAGCAGCCAAGGGGTTGCAACTGAAGCTTTCTTT. The chain uses TRBV14 and TRBJ1-1; D not resolved. The germline V gene encodes CDR1 SGHDN and CDR2 FVKESK. V lost 1 base and J lost 5, with 8 bases in between. The CDR3 totals 13 residues.

The chain uses TRBV11-2 and TRBJ1-1; D uncertain. CDR1 and CDR2 from the germline V gene are SGHAT and FQNNGV. The CDR3 sequence is 14 residues long. V lost 0 bases, J lost 4 bases, and 9 bases lay in between. CDR3 amino acids: CASSLDPGLTEAFF. The CDR3 bases are TGTGCCAGCAGCTTAGATCCGGGCCTCACTGAAGCTTTCTTT.

The V gene is TRBV28, the J gene TRBJ1-2, with D perhaps TRBD1 (5 bases). This CDR3 comprises 15 residues. Germline lookup yields CDR1 MDHEN and CDR2 SYDVKM. Deletions cut 6 bases from V and 4 bases from J, with 18 bases between. The CDR3 sequence is CASSPPVWGLYGYTF. The CDR3 DNA reads as TGTGCCAGCAGCCCCCCGGTTTGGGGACTCTATGGCTACACCTTC.

This clone was observed a single time. The V call is TRBV7-9, the J call TRBJ1-2; D possibly corresponds to TRBD1 (5 bases). Trimming stripped 5 bases from V and 4 bases from J, with 20 bases between. CDR3 length: 16 amino acids. Germline V gives CDR1 SEHNR, CDR2 FQNEAQ (reference sequence). CDR3 coding DNA: TGTGCCAGCAGCCCGGGGACCCCCTACTCGGGCTATGGCTACACCTTC. Its protein product is CASSPGTPYSGYGYTF.

The V and J genes are TRBV27 and TRBJ1-2; D perhaps matches TRBD1 (6 bases). Germline V CDR1 and CDR2: MNHEY, SMNVEV (reference sequence). V was clipped by 6 bases and J by 7 bases, with 21 bases between them. This CDR3 is 15 amino acids long. CDR3 sequence: CASRPLPRGRSGYTF. DNA of the CDR3: TGTGCCAGCAGACCTCTACCCAGGGGAAGAAGTGGCTACACCTTC.